Following are 27 T cell receptor beta chains from one sample sequenced in a study of blood T cell repertoires in COVID-19. TCRdb's copy holds only in-frame clones and misses some; the assay was immunoSEQ multiplex PCR. The data show under 150,000 clones, approximately 80% seen once. Sequencing input: peripheral blood. Every receptor here comes from a man in his 70s with active or convalescent COVID-19.

This clone was counted only a few times. The chain is built from TRBV28 and TRBJ2-7; 7 bases fit TRBD1. There are 16 residues in the CDR3. The germline V gene has CDR1 MDHEN and CDR2 SYDVKM. The trim removed 10 bases at V and 4 bases at J, leaving 19 bases unmatched. The CDR3 is CATLTVSGTVRYEQYF. CDR3 sequence (DNA): TGTGCCACCCTAACTGTATCCGGGACAGTCAGATACGAGCAGTACTTC.

This chain links TRBV12-3 or TRBV12-4 with TRBJ1-3; D remains unclear. The CDR3 covers 11 residues. Trimming took off 5 bases at V and 4 bases at J, with 3 bases between the two ends. This CDR3 reads CASSLGNTIYF. Here the CDR3 DNA reads TGTGCCAGCAGTCTCGGAAACACCATATATTTT.

This chain uses TRBV6-1 with TRBJ1-1; D unresolved. The CDR3 contains 15 residues. Per the germline V gene, CDR1 is MNHNS and CDR2 is SASEGT. V dropped 2 bases and J dropped 0 bases, with 10 bases sitting between them. The CDR3 loop is CASSEWARMNTEAFF. The CDR3 DNA sequence: TGTGCCAGCAGTGAATGGGCCAGGATGAACACTGAAGCTTTCTTT.

This sequence joins TRBV6-6 and TRBJ2-1; D might be TRBD2 (5 bases). The V end lost 7 bases, the J end lost 4 bases, and 8 bases lay between the germline ends. Germline CDR1 is MNHNY and CDR2 is SVGAGI (reference sequence). CDR3 length equals 12 residues. The CDR3 region has the DNA TGTGCCAGCAACGGGGATTACAATGAGCAGTTCTTC. The encoded protein is CASNGDYNEQFF.

This clone was found once. The J gene is TRBJ2-1, the V gene TRBV5-3; 11 nucleotides align to TRBD2. TRBV5-3 is recorded as an ORF, its role being uncertain. CDR3 size: 17 residues. Trimming removed 1 base from V and 9 bases from J; junction bases left unmatched: 12. Written as DNA, the CDR3 is TGTGCCAGAAGCTTGAGGACCGGGACTAGCGGAGGTATTGAGCAGTTCTTC. This sequence encodes CARSLRTGTSGGIEQFF.

The chain employs TRBV11-2 and TRBJ2-5, with 12 bases aligning to TRBD1. The V and J ends lost 1 base and 7 bases, in that order; junction bases with no gene match: 7. Per the germline V gene, CDR1 is SGHAT and CDR2 is FQNNGV. The CDR3 loop spans 16 amino acids. CDR3 amino acids: CASSLGDRGRLGTQYF. The CDR3 DNA reads TGTGCCAGCAGCTTAGGGGACAGGGGGCGCCTGGGGACCCAGTACTTC.

The rearrangement joins TRBV13 to TRBJ1-3; 8 bases line up with TRBD1. The V segment lost 5 bases and the J segment 6 bases; nucleotides outside the gene matches: 3. The CDR3 is 13 residues long. Germline values: CDR1 PRHDT, CDR2 FYEKMQ (reference sequence). As DNA, the CDR3 is TGTGCCAGCAGCCCGACAGGGGAAAACACCATATATTTT. It encodes CASSPTGENTIYF.

This chain uses TRBV7-9 with TRBJ2-1; TRBD1 matches at 7 bases. With V trimmed by 2 bases and J by 3 bases, 1 base remained unmatched. This CDR3 comprises 14 residues. Germline V gives CDR1 SEHNR, CDR2 FQNEAQ (reference sequence). The CDR3 loop reads CASSLRDSYNEQFF. CDR3 DNA sequence: TGTGCCAGCAGCTTACGGGACAGCTACAATGAGCAGTTCTTC.

The genes are TRBV10-3 and TRBJ1-1, with TRBD1 matching over 8 bases. From germline, CDR1 is ENHRY and CDR2 SYGVKD. The V segment lost 5 bases and the J segment 5 bases; nucleotides outside the gene matches: 7. The CDR3 length is 14 residues. CDR3 residues: CAISPGQGSTEAFF. In DNA form, the CDR3 reads TGTGCCATCAGTCCCGGACAGGGCTCGACTGAAGCTTTCTTT.

The chain links TRBV19 to TRBJ2-3, with 9 bases matching TRBD1. Per germline, CDR1 LNHDA and CDR2 SQIVND (reference sequence). The V gene end was trimmed by 6 bases and the J gene end by 6 bases; junction bases not matched to a gene: 13. The CDR3 is 16 residues long. The DNA for the CDR3 is TGTGCCAGTAGGCAGCCGGGACAGGGAAGGGCGGATACGCAGTATTTT. This gives the protein CASRQPGQGRADTQYF. Based on the CDR3 plus reference TRBV19 and TRBJ2-3, the full variable domain is DGGITQSPKYLFRKEGQNVTLSCEQNLNHDAMYWYRQDPGQGLRLIYYSQIVNDFQKGDIAEGYSVSREKKESFPLTVTSAQKNPTAFYLCASRQPGQGRADTQYFGPGTRLTVL.

V gene TRBV7-2 combines with J gene TRBJ1-2; D remains ambiguous. The CDR3 consists of 15 residues. V dropped 3 bases and J dropped 5 bases, with 16 bases sitting between them. CDR1 is SGHTA, CDR2 FQGNSA, per germline. DNA of the CDR3: TGTGCCAGCAGCTTGGGAGGGCGGACCCCTTATGGCTACACCTTC. Encoded protein: CASSLGGRTPYGYTF.

The rearrangement joins TRBV7-2 to TRBJ1-6; D gene uncertain. V was clipped by 5 bases and J by 9 bases, with 14 bases between them. This CDR3 region has 14 residues. Germline CDR1 reads SGHTA; CDR2 reads FQGNSA. CDR3 in amino acids: CASSPGFTTSPLHF. Written as DNA, the CDR3 is TGTGCCAGCAGCCCAGGATTCACCACTTCACCCCTCCACTTT.

Concerning this clone itself: Other DNA sequences within the sample encode an identical CDR3. The V call is TRBV6-6, the J call TRBJ1-2, with 7 bases fitting TRBD1. Trimming at V came to 0 bases and at J to 2 bases, leaving 0 bases not matched to a gene. This CDR3 has 14 residues. Germline CDR1 reads MNHNY; CDR2 reads SVGAGI (reference sequence). CDR3 in amino acids: CASSYSGGNYGYTF. In DNA form, the CDR3 reads TGTGCCAGCAGTTACTCAGGGGGCAACTATGGCTACACCTTC.

CDR3 sequence: CASSQDSGVNNEQFF. CDR3 nucleotides: TGTGCCAGCAGCCAAGATAGCGGAGTTAACAATGAGCAGTTCTTC. The gene calls are TRBV3-1 (or the pseudogene TRBV3-2) and TRBJ2-1; D might be TRBD2 (6 bases). The germline gives CDR1 LGHDT, CDR2 YNNKEL (reference sequence). V was trimmed by 0 bases and J by 5 bases, leaving 11 bases between them. This CDR3 has 15 residues.

The chain couples TRBV5-4 to TRBJ1-2, with 7 nucleotides matching TRBD1. Germline V CDR1 and CDR2: SGHNT, YYREEE (reference sequence). The CDR3 runs 13 residues. With 5 bases clipped from V and 4 bases from J, the junction kept 5 bases outside the gene matches. CDR3 nucleotides: TGTGCCAGCAGTGGACAGGACGCCTATGGCTACACCTTC. Amino acid sequence: CASSGQDAYGYTF.

In its sample, this clone ranks as medium-sized (0.01 to 0.1%). This chain connects TRBV5-1 to TRBJ1-1, with D perhaps TRBD1 (6 bases). Trimming cost V 0 bases and J 5 bases, with 11 bases left between them. There are 14 residues in the CDR3. Germline lookup yields CDR1 SGHRS and CDR2 YFSETQ. CDR3 sequence: CASSLVAGATEAFF. The CDR3 nucleotides are TGCGCCAGCAGCTTGGTGGCAGGGGCAACTGAAGCTTTCTTT.

CDR3 loop: CASSEPGRTSGREYNEQFF. As DNA, the CDR3 is TGCGCCAGCAGTGAGCCTGGTCGGACTAGCGGGAGGGAATACAATGAGCAGTTCTTC. The V gene is TRBV10-1, the J gene TRBJ2-1, with 15 bases matching TRBD2. Germline V lookup: CDR1 WNHNN, CDR2 SYGVQD (reference sequence). The V segment lost 2 bases and the J segment 4 bases; nucleotides outside the gene matches: 9. This CDR3 is 19 amino acids long.

This clone came up once. The J gene is TRBJ1-1, the V gene TRBV13; D uncertain. The CDR3 contains 13 residues. The germline V gene encodes CDR1 PRHDT and CDR2 FYEKMQ (reference sequence). The V end was cut by 5 bases, the J end by 1 base, with 8 bases between. In DNA form, the CDR3 reads TGTGCCAGCAGCCTTAAAAAGAACACTGAAGCTTTCTTT. Encoded protein: CASSLKKNTEAFF.

The chain links TRBV6-5 to TRBJ2-3; possible D gene TRBD1, 5 bases. Trimming stripped 5 bases from V and 6 bases from J, with 12 bases between. Germline CDR1 MNHEY, CDR2 SVGAGI. The CDR3 has 13 amino acids. As DNA, the CDR3 is TGTGCCAGCAGTCAGGGATCCGGGGATACGCAGTATTTT. As protein: CASSQGSGDTQYF.

This clone was recorded only once. CDR3 protein: CASSISDRSNEKLFF. CDR3 DNA sequence: TGTGCCAGTAGTATATCGGACAGAAGTAATGAAAAACTGTTTTTT. The chain joins TRBV6-5 to TRBJ1-4; maybe TRBD1 (6 bases). V was cut by 9 bases and J by 4 bases, with 18 bases left in between. The CDR3 runs to 15 residues. Germline lookup yields CDR1 MNHEY and CDR2 SVGAGI.

This rearrangement joins TRBV9 to TRBJ1-3; no reliable D call. The V and J ends lost 0 bases and 4 bases respectively, with 8 bases between them. This CDR3 is 14 amino acids long. The V gene's germline CDR1 is SGDLS and CDR2 YYNGEE. In DNA form, the CDR3 reads TGTGCCAGCAGCGTAGCGGGAGACGGAAACACCATATATTTT. This sequence encodes CASSVAGDGNTIYF.

This clone was detected once. The J gene is TRBJ2-3, the V gene TRBV24-1; 10 nucleotides line up with TRBD2. Trimming took 5 bases from V and 5 from J; bases not matched to a gene: 6. Germline V gene lookup returns CDR1 KGHDR and CDR2 SFDVKD. This CDR3 has 15 amino acids. CDR3 protein: CATSGAGGPIDTQYF. The CDR3 coding sequence is TGTGCCACCAGTGGAGCGGGAGGGCCAATAGATACGCAGTATTTT.

The V call is TRBV19, the J call TRBJ1-1; 8 bases are a match to TRBD1. CDR1 and CDR2 from the germline V gene are LNHDA and SQIVND (reference sequence). Losses at the gene ends were 3 bases for V and 4 bases for J; bases not matched to a gene: 10. The CDR3 spans 16 residues. In nucleotides, the CDR3 is TGTGCCAGTAGTATGTGGCAGGGGGCGGGTGGCACTGAAGCTTTCTTT. Translated, it gives CASSMWQGAGGTEAFF.

The chain uses TRBV27 and TRBJ2-7, with 10 bases matching TRBD1. This CDR3 has 14 residues. Germline loops: CDR1 MNHEY, CDR2 SMNVEV (reference sequence). The ends lost 5 bases at V and 6 bases at J; junction bases unmatched: 7. CDR3 in amino acids: CASSDYRDRGEQYF. CDR3 nucleotide sequence: TGTGCCAGCAGTGACTACCGGGACAGGGGCGAGCAGTACTTC.

The chain has TRBV5-4 and TRBJ2-7, with 11 bases that match TRBD1. Trimming at V came to 0 bases and at J to 6 bases, leaving 8 bases not matched to a gene. The CDR3 totals 16 residues. The V gene's germline CDR1 is SGHNT and CDR2 YYREEE (reference sequence). CDR3 DNA sequence: TGTGCCAGCAGCTTGGAGGGACAGGGGGTAACGGGCGAGCAGTACTTC. Translated: CASSLEGQGVTGEQYF.

The V gene is TRBV6-2 or TRBV6-3, the J gene TRBJ2-7; D may be TRBD2 (5 bases). The germline gives CDR1 MNHEY, CDR2 SVGEGT. V was pared by 2 bases and J by 2 bases, with 13 bases between. The CDR3 length is 15 residues. The DNA for the CDR3 is TGTGCCAGCAGTTACAGGGCGGGCGTTCCCTACGAGCAGTACTTC. It is translated as CASSYRAGVPYEQYF.

This rearrangement joins TRBV18 to TRBJ2-7, with TRBD1 matching 7 bases. The CDR3 spans 15 residues. The germline gives CDR1 KGHSH, CDR2 LQKENI. V lost 3 bases to trimming and J lost 0 bases; unmatched junction nucleotides: 5. The CDR3 sequence: CASSPGRQGSYEQYF. CDR3 DNA: TGTGCCAGCTCACCCGGCCGACAGGGCTCCTACGAGCAGTACTTC.